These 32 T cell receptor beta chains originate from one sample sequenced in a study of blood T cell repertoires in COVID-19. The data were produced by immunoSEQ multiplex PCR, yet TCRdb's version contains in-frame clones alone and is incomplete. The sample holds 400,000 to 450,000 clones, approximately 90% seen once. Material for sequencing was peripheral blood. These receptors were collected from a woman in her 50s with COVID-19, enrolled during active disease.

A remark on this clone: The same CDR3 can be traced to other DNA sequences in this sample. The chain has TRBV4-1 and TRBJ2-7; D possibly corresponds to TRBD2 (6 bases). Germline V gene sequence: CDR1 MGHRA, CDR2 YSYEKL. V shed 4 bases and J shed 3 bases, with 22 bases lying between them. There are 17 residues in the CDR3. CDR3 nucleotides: TGCGCCAGCAGCCTTGAACCCGGCCAGGCGGGATTCTACGAGCAGTACTTC. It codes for CASSLEPGQAGFYEQYF.

The CDR3 sequence is CASSLGTASDTQYF. DNA of the CDR3: TGCGCCAGCAGCTTGGGGACAGCGTCAGATACGCAGTATTTT. The chain carries TRBV5-1 and TRBJ2-3; a possible D gene is TRBD1 (6 bases). The CDR3 is 14 amino acids. Germline V gene data show CDR1 as SGHRS and CDR2 as YFSETQ. With 0 bases removed from V and 4 bases from J, the gap between germline ends came to 9 bases. The whole variable domain, remainder taken from reference TRBV5-1 and TRBJ2-3, is KAGVTQTPRYLIKTRGQQVTLSCSPISGHRSVSWYQQTPGQGLQFLFEYFSETQRNKGNFPGRFSGRQFSNSRSEMNVSTLELGDSALYLCASSLGTASDTQYFGPGTRLTVL.

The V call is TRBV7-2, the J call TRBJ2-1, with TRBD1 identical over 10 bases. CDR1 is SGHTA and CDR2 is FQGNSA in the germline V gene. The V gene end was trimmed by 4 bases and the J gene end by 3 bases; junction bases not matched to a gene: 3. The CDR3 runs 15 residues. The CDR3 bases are TGTACCAGCAGCTCGGGACAGGGGATCTACAATGAGCAGTTCTTC. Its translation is CTSSSGQGIYNEQFF.

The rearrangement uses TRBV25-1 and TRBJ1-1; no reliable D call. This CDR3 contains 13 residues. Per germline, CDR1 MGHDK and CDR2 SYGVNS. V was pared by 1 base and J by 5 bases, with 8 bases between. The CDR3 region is CASSEFVETEAFF. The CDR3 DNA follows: TGTGCCAGCAGTGAATTCGTAGAGACTGAAGCTTTCTTT. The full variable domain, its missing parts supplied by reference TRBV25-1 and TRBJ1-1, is EADIYQTPRYLVIGTGKKITLECSQTMGHDKMYWYQQDPGMELHLIHYSYGVNSTEKGDLSSESTVSRIRTEHFPLTLESARPSHTSQYLCASSEFVETEAFFGQGTRLTVV.

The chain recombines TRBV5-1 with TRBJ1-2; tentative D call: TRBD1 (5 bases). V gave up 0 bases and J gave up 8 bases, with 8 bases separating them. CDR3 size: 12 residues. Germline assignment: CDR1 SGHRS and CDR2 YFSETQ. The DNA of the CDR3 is TGCGCCAGCAGCTTGGGGGGCCTAGGCTACACCTTC. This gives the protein CASSLGGLGYTF.

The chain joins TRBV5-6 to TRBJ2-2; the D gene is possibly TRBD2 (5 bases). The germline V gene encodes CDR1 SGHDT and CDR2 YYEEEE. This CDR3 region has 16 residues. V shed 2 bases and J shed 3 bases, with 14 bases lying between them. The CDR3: CASSLVRGLYTGELFF. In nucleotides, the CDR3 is TGTGCCAGCAGCTTAGTACGGGGTCTATACACCGGGGAGCTGTTTTTT. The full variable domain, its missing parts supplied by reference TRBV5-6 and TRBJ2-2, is DAGVTQSPTHLIKTRGQQVTLRCSPKSGHDTVSWYQQALGQGPQFIFQYYEEEERQRGNFPDRFSGHQFPNYSSELNVNALLLGDSALYLCASSLVRGLYTGELFFGEGSRLTVL.

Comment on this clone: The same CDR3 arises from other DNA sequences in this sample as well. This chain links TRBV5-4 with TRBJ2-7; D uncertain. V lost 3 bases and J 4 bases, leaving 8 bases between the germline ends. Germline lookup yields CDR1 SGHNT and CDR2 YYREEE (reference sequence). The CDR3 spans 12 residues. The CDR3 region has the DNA TGTGCCAGCAGCTCCGACTCGTACGAGCAGTACTTC. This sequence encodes CASSSDSYEQYF.

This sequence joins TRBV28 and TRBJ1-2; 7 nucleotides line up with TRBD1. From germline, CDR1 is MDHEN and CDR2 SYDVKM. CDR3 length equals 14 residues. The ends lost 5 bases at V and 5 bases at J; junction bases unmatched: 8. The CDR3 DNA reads TGTGCCAGCAGTCGAAACAGGGGTAGATATGGCTACACCTTC. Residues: CASSRNRGRYGYTF.

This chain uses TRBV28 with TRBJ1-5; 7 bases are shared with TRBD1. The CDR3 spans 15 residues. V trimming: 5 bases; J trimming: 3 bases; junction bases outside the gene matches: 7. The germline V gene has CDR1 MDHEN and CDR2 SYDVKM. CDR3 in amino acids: CASSGGTASNQPQHF. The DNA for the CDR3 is TGTGCCAGCAGTGGCGGGACAGCTTCCAATCAGCCCCAGCATTTT. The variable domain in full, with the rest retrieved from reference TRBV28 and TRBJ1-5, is DVKVTQSSRYLVKRTGEKVFLECVQDMDHENMFWYRQDPGLGLRLIYFSYDVKMKEKGDIPEGYSVSREKKERFSLILESASTNQTSMYLCASSGGTASNQPQHFGDGTRLSIL.

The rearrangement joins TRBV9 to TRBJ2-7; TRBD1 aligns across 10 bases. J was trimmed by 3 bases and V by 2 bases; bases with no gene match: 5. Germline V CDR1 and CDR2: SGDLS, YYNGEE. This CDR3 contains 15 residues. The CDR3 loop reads CASSVGGQGYYEQYF. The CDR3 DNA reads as TGTGCCAGCAGCGTCGGGGGACAGGGGTACTACGAGCAGTACTTC.

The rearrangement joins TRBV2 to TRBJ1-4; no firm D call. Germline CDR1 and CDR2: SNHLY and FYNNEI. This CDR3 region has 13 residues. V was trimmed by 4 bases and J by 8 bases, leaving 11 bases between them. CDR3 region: CASSALEVEKLFF. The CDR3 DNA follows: TGTGCCAGCAGTGCCCTAGAGGTCGAAAAACTGTTTTTT.

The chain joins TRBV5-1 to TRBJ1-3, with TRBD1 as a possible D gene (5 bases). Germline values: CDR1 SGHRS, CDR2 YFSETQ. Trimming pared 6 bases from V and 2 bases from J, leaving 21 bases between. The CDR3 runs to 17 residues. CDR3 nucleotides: TGCGCCAGCACTCACATACATCAGGGTCGTGCTGGAAACACCATATATTTT. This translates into CASTHIHQGRAGNTIYF. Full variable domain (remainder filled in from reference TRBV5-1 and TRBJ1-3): KAGVTQTPRYLIKTRGQQVTLSCSPISGHRSVSWYQQTPGQGLQFLFEYFSETQRNKGNFPGRFSGRQFSNSRSEMNVSTLELGDSALYLCASTHIHQGRAGNTIYFGEGSWLTVV.

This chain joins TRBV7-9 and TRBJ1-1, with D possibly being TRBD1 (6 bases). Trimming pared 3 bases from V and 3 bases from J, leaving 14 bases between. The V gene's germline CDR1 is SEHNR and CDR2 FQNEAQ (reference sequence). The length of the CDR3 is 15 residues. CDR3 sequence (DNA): TGTGCCAGCAGCTTTCATCAGGGGATATACACTGAAGCTTTCTTT. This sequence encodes CASSFHQGIYTEAFF.

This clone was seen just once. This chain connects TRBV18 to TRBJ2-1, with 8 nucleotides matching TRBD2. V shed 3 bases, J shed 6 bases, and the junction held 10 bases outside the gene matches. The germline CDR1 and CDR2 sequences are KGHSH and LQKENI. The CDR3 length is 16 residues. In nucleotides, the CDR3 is TGTGCCAGCTCACCCCCGACGGCTAGCGGGCGCAATGAGCAGTTCTTC. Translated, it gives CASSPPTASGRNEQFF.

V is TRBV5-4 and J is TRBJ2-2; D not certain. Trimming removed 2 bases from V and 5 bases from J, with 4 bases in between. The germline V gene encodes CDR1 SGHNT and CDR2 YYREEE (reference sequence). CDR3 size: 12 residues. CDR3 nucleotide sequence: TGTGCCAGCAGCTTCGGGACCGGGGAGCTGTTTTTT. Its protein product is CASSFGTGELFF.

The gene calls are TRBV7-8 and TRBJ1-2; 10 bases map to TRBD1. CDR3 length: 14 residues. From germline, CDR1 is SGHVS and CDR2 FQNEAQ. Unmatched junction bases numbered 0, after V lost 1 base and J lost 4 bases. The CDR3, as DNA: TGTGCCAGCAGCTTAGGGGACAGGGGCTATGGCTACACCTTC. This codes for CASSLGDRGYGYTF.

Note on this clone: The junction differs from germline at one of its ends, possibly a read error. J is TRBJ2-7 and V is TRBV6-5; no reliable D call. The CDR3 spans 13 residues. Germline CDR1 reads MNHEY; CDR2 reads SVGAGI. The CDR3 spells CASALLGSNEQYF. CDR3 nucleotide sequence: TGTGCCTCAGCTCTCCTAGGCTCCAACGAGCAGTACTTC.

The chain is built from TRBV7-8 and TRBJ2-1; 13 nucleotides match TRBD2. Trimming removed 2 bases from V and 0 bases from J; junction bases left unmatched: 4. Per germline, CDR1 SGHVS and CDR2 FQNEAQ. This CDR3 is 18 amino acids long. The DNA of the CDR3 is TGTGCCAGCAGCTTAAGACTAGCGGGGGGAAACTCCTACAATGAGCAGTTCTTC. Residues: CASSLRLAGGNSYNEQFF. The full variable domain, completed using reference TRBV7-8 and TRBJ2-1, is GAGVSQSPRYKVAKRGQDVALRCDPISGHVSLFWYQQALGQGPEFLTYFQNEAQLDKSGLPSDRFFAERPEGSVSTLKIQRTQQEDSAVYLCASSLRLAGGNSYNEQFFGPGTRLTVL.

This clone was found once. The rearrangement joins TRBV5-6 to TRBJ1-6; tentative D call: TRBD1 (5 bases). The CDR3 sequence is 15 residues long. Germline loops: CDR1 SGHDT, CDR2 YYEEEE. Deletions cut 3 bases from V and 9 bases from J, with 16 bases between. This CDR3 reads CASSWGEGSVSPLHF. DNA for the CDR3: TGTGCCAGCAGCTGGGGGGAGGGTAGTGTTTCACCCCTCCACTTT.

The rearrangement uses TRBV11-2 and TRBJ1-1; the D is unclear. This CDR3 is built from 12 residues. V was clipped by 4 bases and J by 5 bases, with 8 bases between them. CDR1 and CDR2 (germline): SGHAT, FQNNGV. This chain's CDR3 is CASSSGWTEAFF. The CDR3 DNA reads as TGTGCCAGCAGCTCCGGGTGGACTGAAGCTTTCTTT.

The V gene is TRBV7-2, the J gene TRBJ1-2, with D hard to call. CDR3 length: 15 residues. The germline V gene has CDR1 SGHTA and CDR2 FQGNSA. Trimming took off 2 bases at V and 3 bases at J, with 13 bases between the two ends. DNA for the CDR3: TGTGCCAGCAGCTTATCAGGCTTCCCATACTATGGCTACACCTTC. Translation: CASSLSGFPYYGYTF.

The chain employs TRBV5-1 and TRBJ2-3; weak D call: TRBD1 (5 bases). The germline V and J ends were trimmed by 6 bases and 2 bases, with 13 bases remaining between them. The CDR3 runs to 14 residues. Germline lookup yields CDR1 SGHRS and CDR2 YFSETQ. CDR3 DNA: TGCGCCAGCACGTGGCAGGGTCCCACAGATACGCAGTATTTT. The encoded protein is CASTWQGPTDTQYF.

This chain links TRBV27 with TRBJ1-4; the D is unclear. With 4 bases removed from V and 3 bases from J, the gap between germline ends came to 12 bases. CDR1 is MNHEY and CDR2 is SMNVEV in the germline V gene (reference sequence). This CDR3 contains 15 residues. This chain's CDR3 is CASSSVWQANEKLFF. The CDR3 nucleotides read TGTGCCAGCAGTTCCGTATGGCAGGCTAATGAAAAACTGTTTTTT.

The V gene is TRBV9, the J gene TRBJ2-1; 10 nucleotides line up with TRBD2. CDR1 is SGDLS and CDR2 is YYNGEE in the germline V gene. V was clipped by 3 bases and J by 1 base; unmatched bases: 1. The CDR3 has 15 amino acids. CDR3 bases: TGTGCCAGCAGCGGGGGACTAGCGTCCTACAATGAGCAGTTCTTC. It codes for CASSGGLASYNEQFF.

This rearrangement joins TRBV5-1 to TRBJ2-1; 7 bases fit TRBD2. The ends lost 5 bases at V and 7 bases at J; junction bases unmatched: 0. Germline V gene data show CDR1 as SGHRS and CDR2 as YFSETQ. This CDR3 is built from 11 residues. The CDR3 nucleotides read TGCGCCAGCAGGGGGGGGAATGAGCAGTTCTTC. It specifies CASRGGNEQFF.

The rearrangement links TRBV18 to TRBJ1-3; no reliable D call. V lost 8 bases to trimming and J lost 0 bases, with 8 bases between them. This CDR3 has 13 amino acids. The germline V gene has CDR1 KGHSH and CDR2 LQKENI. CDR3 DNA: TGTGCCAGCGGGCAGAGCTCTGGAAACACCATATATTTT. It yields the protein CASGQSSGNTIYF. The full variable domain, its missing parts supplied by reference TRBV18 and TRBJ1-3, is NAGVMQNPRHLVRRRGQEARLRCSPMKGHSHVYWYRQLPEEGLKFMVYLQKENIIDESGMPKERFSAEFPKEGPSILRIQQVVRGDSAAYFCASGQSSGNTIYFGEGSWLTVV.

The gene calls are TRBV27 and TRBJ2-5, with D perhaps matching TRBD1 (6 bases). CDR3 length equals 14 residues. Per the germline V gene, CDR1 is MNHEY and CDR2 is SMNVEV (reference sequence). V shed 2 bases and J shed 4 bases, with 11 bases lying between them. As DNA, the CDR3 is TGTGCCAGCAGTTTAATCGGCAGGGGAGAGACCCAGTACTTC. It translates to CASSLIGRGETQYF.

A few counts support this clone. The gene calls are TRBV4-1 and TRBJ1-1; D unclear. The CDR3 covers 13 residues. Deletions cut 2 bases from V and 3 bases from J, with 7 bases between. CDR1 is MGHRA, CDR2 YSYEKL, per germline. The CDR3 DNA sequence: TGCGCCAGCAGCCAACCCCCAGACACTGAAGCTTTCTTT. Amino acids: CASSQPPDTEAFF.

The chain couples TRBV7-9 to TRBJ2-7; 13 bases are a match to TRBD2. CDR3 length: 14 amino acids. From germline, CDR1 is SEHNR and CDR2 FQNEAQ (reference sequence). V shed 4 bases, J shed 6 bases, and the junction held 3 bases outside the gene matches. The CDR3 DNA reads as TGTGCCAGCAGCTACGGGACTAGCGGGGTCGAGCAGTACTTC. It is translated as CASSYGTSGVEQYF.

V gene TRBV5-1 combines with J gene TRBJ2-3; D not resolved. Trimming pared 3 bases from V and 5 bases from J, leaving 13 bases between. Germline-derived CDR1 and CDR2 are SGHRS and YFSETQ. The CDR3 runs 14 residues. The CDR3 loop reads CASSSDWLEDTQYF. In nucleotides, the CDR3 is TGCGCCAGCAGCTCTGACTGGCTGGAAGATACGCAGTATTTT.

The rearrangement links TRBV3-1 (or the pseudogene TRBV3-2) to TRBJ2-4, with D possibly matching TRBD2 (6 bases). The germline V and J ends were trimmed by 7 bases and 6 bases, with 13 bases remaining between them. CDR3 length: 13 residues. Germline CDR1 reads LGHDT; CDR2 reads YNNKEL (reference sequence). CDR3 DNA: TGTGCCAGCAACATGCGGGGAGGAAACATTCAGTACTTC. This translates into CASNMRGGNIQYF.

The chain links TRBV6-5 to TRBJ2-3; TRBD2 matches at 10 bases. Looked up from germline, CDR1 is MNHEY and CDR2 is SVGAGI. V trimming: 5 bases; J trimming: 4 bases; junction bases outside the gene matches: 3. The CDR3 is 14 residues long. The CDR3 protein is CASSRTSGPDTQYF. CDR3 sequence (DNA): TGTGCCAGCAGTAGGACTAGCGGCCCAGATACGCAGTATTTT.